These 30 T cell receptor beta chains originate from one sample sequenced in a study of blood T cell repertoires in COVID-19. Libraries were prepared by immunoSEQ multiplex PCR; TCRdb keeps only in-frame clonotypes and omits some of them. The sample holds some 180,000 clones, roughly 88% seen once. The sample taken for sequencing was peripheral blood. The source of these receptors is a middle-aged woman with COVID-19, enrolled during active disease.

The rearrangement uses TRBV9 and TRBJ2-1; perhaps TRBD2 as D (5 bases). The length of the CDR3 is 14 residues. Germline V gives CDR1 SGDLS, CDR2 YYNGEE. Trimming pared 3 bases from V and 8 bases from J, leaving 15 bases between. CDR3 in DNA: TGTGCCAGCAGCGGAGGTAGCGCCTCTGATGAGCAGTTCTTC. Its protein product is CASSGGSASDEQFF.

The chain combines TRBV7-9 with TRBJ2-1, with 11 bases aligning to TRBD2. This CDR3 contains 16 residues. The V and J ends lost 6 bases and 1 base, in that order; junction bases with no gene match: 5. Looked up from germline, CDR1 is SEHNR and CDR2 is FQNEAQ (reference sequence). The CDR3 region is CASRPTSGSSYNEQFF. As DNA, the CDR3 is TGTGCCAGCAGACCTACTAGCGGGAGTTCCTACAATGAGCAGTTCTTC.

The chain links TRBV29-1 to TRBJ1-2, with unresolved D. V was clipped by 7 bases and J by 5 bases, with 14 bases between them. From germline, CDR1 is SQVTM and CDR2 ANQGSEA. This CDR3 contains 12 residues. CDR3 amino acids: CSAVGRDYGYTF. The CDR3 DNA reads TGCAGCGCCGTAGGCCGGGATTATGGCTACACCTTC. Using reference TRBV29-1 and TRBJ1-2 for the parts outside the CDR3, the full variable domain is SAVISQKPSRDICQRGTSLTIQCQVDSQVTMMFWYRQQPGQSLTLIATANQGSEATYESGFVIDKFPISRPNLTFSTLTVSNMSPEDSSIYLCSAVGRDYGYTFGSGTRLTVV.

V is TRBV3-1 (or the pseudogene TRBV3-2) and J is TRBJ2-3; 7 bases are shared with TRBD2. V dropped 4 bases and J dropped 4; count of bases not matched to a gene: 8. This CDR3 region has 15 residues. Germline V CDR1 and CDR2: LGHDT, YNNKEL (reference sequence). CDR3 sequence: CASSRSTGGSDTQYF. The CDR3 DNA follows: TGTGCCAGCAGCCGATCTACGGGGGGATCAGATACGCAGTATTTT.

The J gene is TRBJ2-2, the V gene TRBV19, with a weak D call TRBD1 (5 bases). The CDR3 consists of 15 residues. Germline loops: CDR1 LNHDA, CDR2 SQIVND (reference sequence). The ends were cut back, 1 base at V and 5 bases at J, with 11 bases in the middle. CDR3 sequence: CASSIVQDTTGELFF. Written as DNA, the CDR3 is TGTGCCAGTAGTATAGTGCAGGACACTACCGGGGAGCTGTTTTTT.

This rearrangement joins TRBV3-1 (or the pseudogene TRBV3-2) to TRBJ1-4; TRBD1 is a possible D gene (6 bases). The CDR3 consists of 17 residues. Germline CDR1 reads LGHDT; CDR2 reads YNNKEL (reference sequence). V gave up 0 bases and J gave up 5 bases, with 16 bases separating them. The CDR3 DNA reads as TGTGCCAGCAGCCAAGAAAGGGGGGGGAGACGGAATGAAAAACTGTTTTTT. Encoded protein: CASSQERGGRRNEKLFF.

The chain uses TRBV10-2 and TRBJ1-2, with a tentative D call TRBD1 (5 bases). This CDR3 is 14 amino acids long. The V end was cut by 6 bases, the J end by 9 bases, with 20 bases between. CDR1 WSHSY and CDR2 SAAADI come from the germline V gene. The CDR3 coding sequence is TGCGCCAGCAGCGAATCGGCGGGGGATGTCCGCTACACCTTC. It encodes CASSESAGDVRYTF.

The chain recombines TRBV19 with TRBJ1-3; D uncertain. Between the trimmed V and J ends, which lost 6 bases and 0 bases, there was a span of 12 bases. The CDR3 is 15 residues long. Germline CDR1 reads LNHDA; CDR2 reads SQIVND (reference sequence). CDR3 in DNA: TGTGCCAGTAGCTTACGACACCGCTCTGGAAACACCATATATTTT. As protein: CASSLRHRSGNTIYF.

This clone appeared once. The chain joins TRBV6-5 to TRBJ2-1; the match to TRBD2 covers 11 bases. The CDR3 is made up of 15 amino acids. CDR1 MNHEY and CDR2 SVGAGI come from the germline V gene. V gave up 3 bases and J gave up 8 bases; unmatched junction bases: 6. The CDR3 loop is CASSYLAGGFDEQFF. The CDR3 bases are TGTGCCAGCAGTTATCTAGCGGGGGGTTTCGATGAGCAGTTCTTC.

There are a few counts of this clone. The chain couples TRBV20-1 to TRBJ1-5; D ambiguous. Germline CDR1 DFQATT, CDR2 SNEGSKA (reference sequence). The V gene lost 7 bases and the J gene lost 7 bases, with 11 bases spanning the gap. The CDR3 is 11 residues long. The CDR3: CSVLGGQPQHF. CDR3 nucleotides: TGCAGTGTCCTCGGCGGCCAGCCCCAGCATTTT.

The chain is built from TRBV6-4 and TRBJ1-6, with no clear D. V shed 3 bases and J shed 6 bases, with 6 bases lying between them. Germline V gene lookup returns CDR1 MRHNA and CDR2 SNTAGT. This CDR3 region has 13 residues. CDR3 in amino acids: CASSEQINSPLHF. For the CDR3, the DNA is TGTGCCAGCAGTGAGCAGATTAATTCACCCCTCCACTTT.

This clone turned up a few times. The identical CDR3 is also encoded by other nucleotide sequences in the sample. The V call is TRBV5-1, the J call TRBJ1-1; 9 positions agree with TRBD1. The V gene's germline CDR1 is SGHRS and CDR2 YFSETQ. The J segment lost 1 base and the V segment lost 4 bases, leaving 2 bases of the junction unmatched. CDR3 size: 14 residues. CDR3: CASSRGQGNTEAFF. CDR3 nucleotides: TGCGCCAGCAGCAGGGGACAGGGGAACACTGAAGCTTTCTTT.

The gene calls are TRBV15 and TRBJ1-1; D remains unclear. V lost 5 bases, J lost 5 bases, and 15 bases lay in between. This CDR3 is built from 14 residues. Germline loops: CDR1 LNHNV, CDR2 YYDKDF (reference sequence). In nucleotides, the CDR3 is TGTGCCACCAGCGCCCGGCGGGGTGGGACTGAAGCTTTCTTT. Amino acid sequence: CATSARRGGTEAFF.

V gene TRBV24-1 combines with J gene TRBJ1-6; 9 bases line up with TRBD1. The V and J ends lost 0 bases and 8 bases, in that order; junction bases with no gene match: 7. CDR1 KGHDR and CDR2 SFDVKD come from the germline V gene. CDR3 length: 17 residues. CDR3 coding DNA: TGTGCCACCAGTGATTTGAGACCAGGACAGGGGCATTCACCCCTCCACTTT. Translation gives CATSDLRPGQGHSPLHF.

This clone was recorded only once. V usage is TRBV6-6 and J usage is TRBJ1-3; D is perhaps TRBD1 (5 bases). The V end was cut by 0 bases, the J end by 4 bases, with 13 bases between. CDR3 length: 16 amino acids. The V gene's germline CDR1 is MNHNY and CDR2 SVGAGI (reference sequence). The chain's CDR3 is CASSYSARTKGNTIYF. In nucleotides, the CDR3 is TGTGCCAGCAGTTACTCTGCGCGGACAAAAGGAAACACCATATATTTT.

The chain is built from TRBV7-3 and TRBJ2-3, with 15 bases aligning to TRBD2. The CDR3 has 17 residues. Looked up from germline, CDR1 is SGHTA and CDR2 is FQGTGA. The junction had 6 bases not matched to a gene; V was cut back by 3 bases and J by 5 bases. The CDR3 loop is CASSFWGLAGGLDTQYF. The DNA for the CDR3 is TGTGCCAGCAGCTTTTGGGGACTAGCGGGAGGTTTAGATACGCAGTATTTT.

The chain combines TRBV5-1 with TRBJ2-1; tentative D call: TRBD2 (5 bases). V was trimmed by 0 bases and J by 6 bases, leaving 16 bases between them. Germline V gene data show CDR1 as SGHRS and CDR2 as YFSETQ. The CDR3 is made up of 16 amino acids. The CDR3 DNA reads TGCGCCAGCAGCTTGGAACGGGGTATCCCCTTCAATGAGCAGTTCTTC. Translated: CASSLERGIPFNEQFF.

The rearrangement joins TRBV28 to TRBJ2-1; 8 nucleotides agree with TRBD2. This CDR3 has 15 amino acids. The V gene's germline CDR1 is MDHEN and CDR2 SYDVKM. Trimming cost V 8 bases and J 7 bases; bases outside gene matches: 13. CDR3 loop: CASGYRGGRGNEQFF. Here the CDR3 DNA reads TGTGCCAGCGGATACCGGGGGGGACGTGGTAATGAGCAGTTCTTC.

The rearrangement links TRBV28 to TRBJ1-5; 7 bases line up with TRBD1. The CDR3 runs 15 residues. Per the germline V gene, CDR1 is MDHEN and CDR2 is SYDVKM. V lost 6 bases and J lost 2; bases outside the gene matches: 7. CDR3 residues: CASRLQGKGNQPQHF. The CDR3 nucleotides are TGTGCCAGCAGATTACAGGGGAAGGGCAATCAGCCCCAGCATTTT.

The chain combines TRBV19 with TRBJ2-1, with TRBD2 identical over 10 bases. CDR1 LNHDA and CDR2 SQIVND come from the germline V gene (reference sequence). The CDR3 is made up of 17 amino acids. The V gene end was trimmed by 0 bases and the J gene end by 4 bases; junction bases not matched to a gene: 6. This CDR3 is CASSIDWLAGAYNEQFF. CDR3 nucleotide sequence: TGTGCCAGTAGTATAGACTGGCTAGCGGGGGCGTACAATGAGCAGTTCTTC.

A few counts support this clone. The rearrangement links TRBV12-3 or TRBV12-4 to TRBJ2-7; D perhaps matches TRBD1 (5 bases). The CDR3 covers 13 residues. With 4 bases removed from V and 6 bases from J, the gap between germline ends came to 13 bases. CDR3 sequence: CASSSPPQGEQYF. The CDR3 DNA reads as TGTGCCAGCAGTTCTCCCCCGCAGGGCGAGCAGTACTTC.

The J gene is TRBJ1-1, the V gene TRBV20-1; unclear D gene. Deletions cut 0 bases from V and 8 bases from J, with 7 bases between. CDR1 and CDR2 (germline): DFQATT, SNEGSKA (reference sequence). This CDR3 has 11 residues. The CDR3 DNA sequence: TGCAGTGCTAGAGATCACCAGGAAGCTTTCTTT. Protein product: CSARDHQEAFF.

V is TRBV7-3 and J is TRBJ2-5; no clear D. Trimming took 5 bases from V and 0 from J, leaving 13 bases between them. There are 15 residues in the CDR3. Germline assignment: CDR1 SGHTA and CDR2 FQGTGA. CDR3 in DNA: TGTGCCAGCAGCCTTCACGCTACGTACCAAGAGACCCAGTACTTC. Translating it yields CASSLHATYQETQYF.

The gene calls are TRBV5-6 and TRBJ1-1; no firm D call. This CDR3 spans 12 amino acids. V dropped 1 base and J dropped 10 bases, with 11 bases sitting between them. Germline V gene sequence: CDR1 SGHDT, CDR2 YYEEEE. In nucleotides, the CDR3 is TGTGCCAGCAGCTTGTACCAGGCGGGAGCTTTCTTT. This translates into CASSLYQAGAFF.

This sequence joins TRBV7-9 and TRBJ1-2; 7 bases align to TRBD1. CDR3 size: 14 residues. Germline CDR1 reads SEHNR; CDR2 reads FQNEAQ (reference sequence). The J segment lost 8 bases and the V segment lost 0 bases, leaving 6 bases of the junction unmatched. The CDR3 protein is CASSLAITGEGYTF. DNA for the CDR3: TGTGCCAGCAGCTTAGCCATCACAGGGGAAGGCTACACCTTC.

This clone occurred once. The genes are TRBV11-3 and TRBJ2-1, with a tentative D call TRBD1 (7 bases). V lost 0 bases and J 15 bases, leaving 18 bases between the germline ends. The CDR3 covers 14 residues. From germline, CDR1 is SGHNT and CDR2 YENEEA. The DNA for the CDR3 is TGTGCCAGCAGCTTAGATAGGAGGGGGCAAACCCCGTTCTTC. The encoded protein is CASSLDRRGQTPFF.

The genes are TRBV4-1 and TRBJ1-4, with 7 bases aligning to TRBD1. Germline values: CDR1 MGHRA, CDR2 YSYEKL. This CDR3 spans 15 amino acids. With 5 bases clipped from V and 6 bases from J, the junction kept 9 bases outside the gene matches. DNA of the CDR3: TGCGCCAGCAGCTCCCCTGACAGGGACTATGAAAAACTGTTTTTT. Its translation is CASSSPDRDYEKLFF.

V gene TRBV5-1 combines with J gene TRBJ2-7, with D possibly matching TRBD2 (5 bases). Germline V CDR1 and CDR2: SGHRS, YFSETQ. This CDR3 comprises 12 residues. V was cut by 4 bases and J by 3 bases, with 8 bases left in between. This chain's CDR3 is CASSPDFYEQYF. CDR3 DNA: TGCGCCAGCAGCCCGGACTTCTACGAGCAGTACTTC.

This chain connects TRBV27 to TRBJ1-2, with D tentatively TRBD1 (5 bases). Germline V gives CDR1 MNHEY, CDR2 SMNVEV (reference sequence). The CDR3 is 15 residues long. Trimming removed 6 bases from V and 3 bases from J, with 17 bases in between. DNA for the CDR3: TGTGCCAGCAGCCCCACCGGGGGAAGGGACTATGGCTACACCTTC. Its translation is CASSPTGGRDYGYTF.

The V and J genes are TRBV6-5 and TRBJ2-3, with 7 nucleotides matching TRBD2. The CDR3 length is 15 residues. CDR1 and CDR2 (germline): MNHEY, SVGAGI. The ends lost 6 bases at V and 1 base at J; junction bases unmatched: 7. The CDR3 loop reads CASSRPGLRTDTQYF. The CDR3 nucleotides read TGTGCCAGCAGCCGACCGGGACTACGCACAGATACGCAGTATTTT.